This paragraph reports one TCR beta chain. Its antigen is as yet unknown. It may be a read error: a sequence one base away is much more abundant. This record comes from a study of tumor-infiltrating lymphocytes in primary liver carcinoma. About the study: Patients diagnosed with primary liver carcinoma received treatment through surgical resection. Both sexes were represented among patients, who were 30 to 69 years old. Sequenced samples came back with roughly 3.5 to 8 million productive TCRbeta reads, and the counts looked alike across tissue types.

Study-wide findings and caveats: Comparison of CD4+ and CD8+ repertoires was precluded by bulk unsorted samples.

Researchers drew blood RNA from unsorted whole blood and extracted germline DNA as well. Starting from 500 ng of total RNA, TCR beta cDNA was produced with a primer in the constant region. Each TCR beta library was derived from three nested multiplex PCR rounds that employed slightly modified ARM-PCR. MiXCR, applied by TCRdb to the multiplex PCR reads, yields one record per CDR3 protein. There are 300,000 to 400,000 distinct CDR3 sequences in the sample; more than 55% occur only once, and roughly 9% lies in the top ten. Input material: peripheral blood. The sequence came from a man aged 40-55 years with primary liver carcinoma and hepatitis B virus infection.

In DNA form, the CDR3 reads TGTGCCGTCAGTGAGTCGGCCGAGCAGTACTTC. Protein: CAVSESAEQYF. The chain has TRBV10-3 and TRBJ2-7; D remains unclear. Germline CDR1 is ENHRY and CDR2 is SYGVKD. This CDR3 contains 11 residues.